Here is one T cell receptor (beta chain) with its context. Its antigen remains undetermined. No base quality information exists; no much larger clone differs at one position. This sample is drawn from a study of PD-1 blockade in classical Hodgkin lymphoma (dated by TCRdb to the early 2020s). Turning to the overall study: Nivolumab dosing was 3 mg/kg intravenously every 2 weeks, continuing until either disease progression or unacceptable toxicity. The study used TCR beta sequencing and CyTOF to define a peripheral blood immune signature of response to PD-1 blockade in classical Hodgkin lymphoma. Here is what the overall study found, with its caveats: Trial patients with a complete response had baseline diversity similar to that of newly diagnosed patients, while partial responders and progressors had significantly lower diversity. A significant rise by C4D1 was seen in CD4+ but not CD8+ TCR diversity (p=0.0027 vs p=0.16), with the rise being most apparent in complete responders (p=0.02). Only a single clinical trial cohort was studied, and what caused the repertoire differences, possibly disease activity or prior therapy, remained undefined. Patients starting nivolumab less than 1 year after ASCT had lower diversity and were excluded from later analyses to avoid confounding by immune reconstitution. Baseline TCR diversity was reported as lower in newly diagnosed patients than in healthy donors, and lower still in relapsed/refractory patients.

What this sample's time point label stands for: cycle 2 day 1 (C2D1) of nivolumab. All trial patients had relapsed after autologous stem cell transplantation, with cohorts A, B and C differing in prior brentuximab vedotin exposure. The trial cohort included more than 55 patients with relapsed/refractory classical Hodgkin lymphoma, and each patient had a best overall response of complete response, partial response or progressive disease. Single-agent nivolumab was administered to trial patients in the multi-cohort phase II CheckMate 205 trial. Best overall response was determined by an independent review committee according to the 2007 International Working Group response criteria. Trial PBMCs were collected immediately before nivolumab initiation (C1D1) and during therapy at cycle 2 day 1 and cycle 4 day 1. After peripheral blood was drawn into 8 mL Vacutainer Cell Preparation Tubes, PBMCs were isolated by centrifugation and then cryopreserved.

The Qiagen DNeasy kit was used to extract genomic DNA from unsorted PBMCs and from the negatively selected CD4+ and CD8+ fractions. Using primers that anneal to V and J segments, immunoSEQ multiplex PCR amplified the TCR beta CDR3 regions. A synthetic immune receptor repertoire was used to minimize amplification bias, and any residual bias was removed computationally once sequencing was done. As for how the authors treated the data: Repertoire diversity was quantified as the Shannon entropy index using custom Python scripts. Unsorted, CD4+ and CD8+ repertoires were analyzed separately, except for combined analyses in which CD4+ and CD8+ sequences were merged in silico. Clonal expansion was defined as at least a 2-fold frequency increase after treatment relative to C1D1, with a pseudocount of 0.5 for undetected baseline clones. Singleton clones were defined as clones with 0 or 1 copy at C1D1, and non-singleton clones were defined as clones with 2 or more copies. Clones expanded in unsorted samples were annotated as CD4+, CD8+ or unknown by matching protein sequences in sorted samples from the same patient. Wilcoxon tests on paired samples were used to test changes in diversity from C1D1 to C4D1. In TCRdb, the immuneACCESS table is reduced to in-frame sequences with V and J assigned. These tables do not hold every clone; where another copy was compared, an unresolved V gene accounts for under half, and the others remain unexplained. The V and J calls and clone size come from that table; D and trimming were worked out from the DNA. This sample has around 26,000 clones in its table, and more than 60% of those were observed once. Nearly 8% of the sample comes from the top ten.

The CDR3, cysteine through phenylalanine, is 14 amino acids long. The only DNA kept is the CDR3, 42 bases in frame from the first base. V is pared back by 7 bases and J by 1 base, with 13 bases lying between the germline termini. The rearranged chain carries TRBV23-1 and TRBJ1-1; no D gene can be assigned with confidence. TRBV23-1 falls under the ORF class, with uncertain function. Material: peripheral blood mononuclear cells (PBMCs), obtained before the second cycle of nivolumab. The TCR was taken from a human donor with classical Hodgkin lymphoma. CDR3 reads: CASMISTQNTEAFF. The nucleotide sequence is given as TGCGCCAGCATGATCTCGACGCAGAACACTGAAGCTTTCTTT.